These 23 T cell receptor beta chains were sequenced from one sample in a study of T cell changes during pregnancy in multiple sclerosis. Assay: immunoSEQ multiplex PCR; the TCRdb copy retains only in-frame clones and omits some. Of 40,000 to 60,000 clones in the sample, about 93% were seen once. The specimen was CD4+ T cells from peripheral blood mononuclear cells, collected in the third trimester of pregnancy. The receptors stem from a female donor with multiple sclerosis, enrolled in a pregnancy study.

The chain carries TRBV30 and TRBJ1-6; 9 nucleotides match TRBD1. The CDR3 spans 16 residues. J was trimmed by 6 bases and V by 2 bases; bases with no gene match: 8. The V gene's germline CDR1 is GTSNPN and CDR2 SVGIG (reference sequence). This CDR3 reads CAWSYPATGGNSPLHF. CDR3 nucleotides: TGTGCCTGGAGTTACCCCGCGACAGGGGGTAATTCACCCCTCCACTTT.

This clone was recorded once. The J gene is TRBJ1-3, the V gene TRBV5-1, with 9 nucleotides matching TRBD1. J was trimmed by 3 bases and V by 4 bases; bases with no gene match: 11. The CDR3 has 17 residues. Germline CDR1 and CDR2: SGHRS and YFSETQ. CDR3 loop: CASSPGTGNRLGNTIYF. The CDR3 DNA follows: TGCGCCAGCAGCCCCGGGACAGGGAATAGACTTGGAAACACCATATATTTT.

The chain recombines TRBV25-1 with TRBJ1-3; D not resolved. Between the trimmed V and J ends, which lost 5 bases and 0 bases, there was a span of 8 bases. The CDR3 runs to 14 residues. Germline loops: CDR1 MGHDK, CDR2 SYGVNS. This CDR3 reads CASSRRASGNTIYF. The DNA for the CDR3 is TGTGCCAGCAGTCGGAGGGCCTCTGGAAACACCATATATTTT.

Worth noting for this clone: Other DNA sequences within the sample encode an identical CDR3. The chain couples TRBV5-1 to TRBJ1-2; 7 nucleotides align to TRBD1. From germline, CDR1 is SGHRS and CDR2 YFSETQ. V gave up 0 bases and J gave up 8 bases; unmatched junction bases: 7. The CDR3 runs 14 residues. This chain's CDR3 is CASSLEATGNGYTF. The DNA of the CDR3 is TGCGCCAGCAGCTTGGAGGCGACAGGGAACGGCTACACCTTC.

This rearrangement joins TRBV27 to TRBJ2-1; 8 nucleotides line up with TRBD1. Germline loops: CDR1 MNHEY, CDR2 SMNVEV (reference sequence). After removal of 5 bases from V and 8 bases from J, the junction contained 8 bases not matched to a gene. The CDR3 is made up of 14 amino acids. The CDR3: CASSLGQGRDEQFF. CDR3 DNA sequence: TGTGCCAGCAGTCTCGGACAGGGTCGGGATGAGCAGTTCTTC.

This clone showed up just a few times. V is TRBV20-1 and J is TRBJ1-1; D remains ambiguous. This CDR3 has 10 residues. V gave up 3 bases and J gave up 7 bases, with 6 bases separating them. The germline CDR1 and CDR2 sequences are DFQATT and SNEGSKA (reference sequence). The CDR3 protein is CSASAIEAFF. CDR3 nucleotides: TGCAGTGCTAGTGCTATTGAAGCTTTCTTT.

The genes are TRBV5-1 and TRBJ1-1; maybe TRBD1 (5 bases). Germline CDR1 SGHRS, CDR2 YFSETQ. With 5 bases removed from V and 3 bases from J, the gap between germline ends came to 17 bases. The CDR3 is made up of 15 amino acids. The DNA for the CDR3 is TGCGCCAGCAGGCCGGGGGGAGCAGACTACACTGAAGCTTTCTTT. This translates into CASRPGGADYTEAFF.

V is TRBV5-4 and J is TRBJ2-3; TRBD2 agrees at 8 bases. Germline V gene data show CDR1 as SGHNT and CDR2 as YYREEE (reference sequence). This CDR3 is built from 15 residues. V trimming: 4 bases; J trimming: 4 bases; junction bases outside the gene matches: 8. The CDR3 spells CASSKSGGGSDTQYF. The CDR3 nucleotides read TGTGCCAGCAGCAAAAGCGGGGGCGGGTCAGATACGCAGTATTTT.

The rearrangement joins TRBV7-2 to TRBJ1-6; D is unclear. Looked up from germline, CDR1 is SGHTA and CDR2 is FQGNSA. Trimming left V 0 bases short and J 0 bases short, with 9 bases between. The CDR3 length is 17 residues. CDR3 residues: CASSLAQVSSYNSPLHF. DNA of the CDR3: TGTGCCAGCAGCTTAGCGCAAGTGAGCTCCTATAATTCACCCCTCCACTTT.

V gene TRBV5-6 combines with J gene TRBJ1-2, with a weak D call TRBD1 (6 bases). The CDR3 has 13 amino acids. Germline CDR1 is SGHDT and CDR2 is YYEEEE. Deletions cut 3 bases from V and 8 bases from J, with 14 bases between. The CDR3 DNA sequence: TGTGCCAGCAGCTCTTCCTACCAGGGGGGCTACACCTTC. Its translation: CASSSSYQGGYTF.

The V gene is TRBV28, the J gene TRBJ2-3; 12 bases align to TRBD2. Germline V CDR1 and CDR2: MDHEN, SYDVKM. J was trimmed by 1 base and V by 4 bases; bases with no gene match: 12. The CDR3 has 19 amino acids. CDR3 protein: CASSSLSSGGAKGTDTQYF. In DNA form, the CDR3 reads TGTGCCAGCAGTTCCCTTTCTAGCGGGGGGGCCAAAGGCACAGATACGCAGTATTTT.

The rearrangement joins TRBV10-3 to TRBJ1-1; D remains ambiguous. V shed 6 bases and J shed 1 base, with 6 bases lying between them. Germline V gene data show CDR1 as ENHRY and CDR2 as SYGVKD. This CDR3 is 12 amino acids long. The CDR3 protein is CAISTGNTEAFF. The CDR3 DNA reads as TGTGCCATCAGCACGGGGAACACTGAAGCTTTCTTT.

The CDR3 spells CASIDQRRGYTF. The DNA of the CDR3 is TGTGCCAGCATCGATCAGCGGCGTGGCTACACCTTC. The rearrangement joins TRBV27 to TRBJ1-2; D unresolved. The V end was cut by 7 bases, the J end by 7 bases, with 13 bases between. The CDR3 spans 12 residues. In germline, CDR1 is MNHEY, CDR2 SMNVEV (reference sequence).

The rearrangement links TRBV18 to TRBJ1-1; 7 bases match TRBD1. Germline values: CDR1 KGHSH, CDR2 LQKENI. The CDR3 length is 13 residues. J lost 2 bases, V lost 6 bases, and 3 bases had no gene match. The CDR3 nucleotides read TGTGCCAGCTCTCGACAGGGAAACACTGAAGCTTTCTTT. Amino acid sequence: CASSRQGNTEAFF.

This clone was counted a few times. CDR3 region: CASSPGQAFYEQYF. The DNA for the CDR3 is TGTGCCTCTTCACCGGGACAGGCGTTCTACGAGCAGTACTTC. V usage is TRBV9 and J usage is TRBJ2-7, with 8 bases that match TRBD1. With V trimmed by 10 bases and J by 3 bases, 12 bases remained unmatched. Germline CDR1 SGDLS, CDR2 YYNGEE. The CDR3 covers 14 residues.

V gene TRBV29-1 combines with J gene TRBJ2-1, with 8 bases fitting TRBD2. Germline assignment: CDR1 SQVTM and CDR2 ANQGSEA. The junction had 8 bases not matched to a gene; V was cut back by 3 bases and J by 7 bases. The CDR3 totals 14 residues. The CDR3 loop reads CSVDPAGVVNEQFF. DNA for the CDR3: TGCAGCGTTGACCCAGCGGGGGTGGTGAATGAGCAGTTCTTC.

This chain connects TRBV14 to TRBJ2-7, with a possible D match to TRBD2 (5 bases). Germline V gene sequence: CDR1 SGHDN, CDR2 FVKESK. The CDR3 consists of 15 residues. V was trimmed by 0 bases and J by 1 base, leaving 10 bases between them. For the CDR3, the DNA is TGTGCCAGCAGCCAAGAGGTCCGGGGATCCTACGAGCAGTACTTC. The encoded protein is CASSQEVRGSYEQYF.

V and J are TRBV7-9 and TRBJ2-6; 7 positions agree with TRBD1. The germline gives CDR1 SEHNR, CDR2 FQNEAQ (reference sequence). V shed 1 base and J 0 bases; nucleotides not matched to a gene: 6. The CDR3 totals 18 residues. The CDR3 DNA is TGTGCCAGCAGCTTAGTTAGGGGGCAAGTCTCTGGGGCCAACGTCCTGACTTTC. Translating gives CASSLVRGQVSGANVLTF.

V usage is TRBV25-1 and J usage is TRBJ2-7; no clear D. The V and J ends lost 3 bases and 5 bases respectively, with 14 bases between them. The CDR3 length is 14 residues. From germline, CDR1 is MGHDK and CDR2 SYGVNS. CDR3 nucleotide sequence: TGTGCCAGCAGTGACTCCCACTCCCGAGACGAGCAGTACTTC. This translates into CASSDSHSRDEQYF.

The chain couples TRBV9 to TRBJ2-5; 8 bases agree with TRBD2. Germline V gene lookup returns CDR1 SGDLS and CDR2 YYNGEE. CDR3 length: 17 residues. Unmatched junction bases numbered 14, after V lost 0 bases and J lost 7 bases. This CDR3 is CASSVGPSFSGEGTQYF. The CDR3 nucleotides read TGTGCCAGCAGCGTAGGTCCCTCTTTTAGCGGGGAGGGGACCCAGTACTTC.

In DNA, the CDR3 is TGTGCCAGCCGACTAACCGGGACAGGCTATGGCTACACCTTC. It yields the protein CASRLTGTGYGYTF. This sequence joins TRBV27 and TRBJ1-2; TRBD1 agrees at 8 bases. V shed 8 bases and J 4 bases; nucleotides not matched to a gene: 9. The CDR3 spans 14 residues. The germline CDR1 and CDR2 sequences are MNHEY and SMNVEV (reference sequence).

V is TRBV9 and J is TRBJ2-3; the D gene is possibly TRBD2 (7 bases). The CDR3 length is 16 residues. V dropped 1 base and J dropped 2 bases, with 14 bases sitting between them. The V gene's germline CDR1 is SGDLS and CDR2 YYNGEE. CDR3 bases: TGTGCCAGCAGCGTACGCGGGGGCCCATTCACAGATACGCAGTATTTT. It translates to CASSVRGGPFTDTQYF.

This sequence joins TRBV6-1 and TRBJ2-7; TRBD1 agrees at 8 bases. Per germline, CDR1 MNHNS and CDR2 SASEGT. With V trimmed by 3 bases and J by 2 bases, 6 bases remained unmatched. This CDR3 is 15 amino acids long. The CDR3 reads CASSDPGQVPYEQYF. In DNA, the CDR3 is TGTGCCAGCAGTGACCCGGGACAGGTCCCCTACGAGCAGTACTTC.